The 17 T cell receptor beta chains in this list originate from one sample, sequenced in a study of blood T cell repertoires in COVID-19. This table comes from immunoSEQ multiplex PCR, and its TCRdb copy is limited to in-frame clones, with some not included. Of around 310,000 clones listed, 90% are singletons. Source material: peripheral blood. These receptor sequences come from a woman in her 40s with COVID-19, enrolled during active disease.

This rearrangement joins TRBV28 to TRBJ1-3; 8 bases line up with TRBD1. This CDR3 is 16 amino acids long. Trimming cost V 4 bases and J 4 bases; bases outside gene matches: 9. The V gene's germline CDR1 is MDHEN and CDR2 SYDVKM. The CDR3, as DNA: TGTGCCAGCAGTTCCTCCGCAGGGGGCTCGGGAAACACCATATATTTT. Translating gives CASSSSAGGSGNTIYF.

The V and J genes are TRBV6-2 or TRBV6-3 and TRBJ1-4; D is uncertain. V lost 2 bases to trimming and J lost 10 bases, with 8 bases between them. The germline V gene encodes CDR1 MNHEY and CDR2 SVGEGT. The CDR3 consists of 12 residues. The CDR3 spells CASSYLGGKLFF. In nucleotides, the CDR3 is TGTGCCAGCAGTTACCTCGGCGGAAAACTGTTTTTT.

This clone was picked up a small number of times. A read error may produce the germline difference seen at one junction end. V gene TRBV27 combines with J gene TRBJ1-6; D remains ambiguous. This CDR3 contains 13 residues. Per germline, CDR1 MNHEY and CDR2 SMNVEV (reference sequence). The CDR3 coding sequence is TGTGCCAGCAGTCCTCGGAGGGATTCATCCCTCCACTTT. Translation: CASSPRRDSSLHF.

The V gene is TRBV5-6, the J gene TRBJ1-1; 7 bases fit TRBD1. The CDR3 has 16 amino acids. V trimming: 0 bases; J trimming: 4 bases; junction bases outside the gene matches: 9. Germline CDR1 and CDR2: SGHDT and YYEEEE. The CDR3 protein is CASSLAPTGIGTEAFF. The CDR3 DNA sequence: TGTGCCAGCAGCTTGGCCCCGACAGGGATCGGCACTGAAGCTTTCTTT.

The chain has TRBV7-9 and TRBJ1-6; no definite D call. V dropped 5 bases and J dropped 14 bases, with 19 bases sitting between them. Germline V gene lookup returns CDR1 SEHNR and CDR2 FQNEAQ (reference sequence). The CDR3 totals 14 residues. The CDR3 region is CASSPRIGSPALHF. The DNA of the CDR3 is TGTGCCAGCAGCCCGAGAATCGGGTCCCCGGCCCTCCACTTT.

The rearrangement joins TRBV12-5 to TRBJ2-5; TRBD2 might be the D (5 bases). Germline V gene data show CDR1 as LGHNT and CDR2 as FRNRAP. The length of the CDR3 is 13 residues. Trimming removed 7 bases at V and 4 bases at J, with 13 bases between. Here the CDR3 reads CASALVAGETQYF. CDR3 DNA: TGTGCTAGTGCCTTGGTGGCGGGAGAGACCCAGTACTTC.

The CDR3 spells CAWSQTGGVSGNTIYF. CDR3 nucleotide sequence: TGTGCCTGGAGCCAGACAGGGGGCGTCTCTGGAAACACCATATATTTT. The rearrangement joins TRBV30 to TRBJ1-3, with 10 positions matching TRBD1. Trimming removed 3 bases from V and 0 bases from J; junction bases left unmatched: 5. Germline CDR1 reads GTSNPN; CDR2 reads SVGIG (reference sequence). There are 16 residues in the CDR3. The whole variable domain, remainder taken from reference TRBV30 and TRBJ1-3, is SQTIHQWPATLVQPVGSPLSLECTVEGTSNPNLYWYRQAAGRGLQLLFYSVGIGQISSEVPQNLSASRPQDRQFILSSKKLLLSDSGFYLCAWSQTGGVSGNTIYFGEGSWLTVV.

The CDR3 DNA reads as TGTGCCATCAGCCTGACTGAGCGTGAGACCCAGTACTTC. Its protein product is CAISLTERETQYF. The chain employs TRBV10-3 and TRBJ2-5; D remains ambiguous. V was pared by 6 bases and J by 5 bases, with 13 bases between. Germline CDR1 ENHRY, CDR2 SYGVKD. The length of the CDR3 is 13 residues.

V and J are TRBV5-6 and TRBJ1-1; 7 nucleotides align to TRBD1. The CDR3 is 15 residues long. Germline values: CDR1 SGHDT, CDR2 YYEEEE. V shed 4 bases, J shed 1 base, and the junction held 7 bases outside the gene matches. Here the CDR3 reads CASSRPGQSNTEAFF. CDR3 coding DNA: TGTGCCAGCAGCCGCCCGGGACAGTCGAACACTGAAGCTTTCTTT.

Points on this clone: This sample includes further DNA sequences coding for the same CDR3. The rearrangement joins TRBV7-2 to TRBJ1-2; maybe TRBD1 (5 bases). The V gene's germline CDR1 is SGHTA and CDR2 FQGNSA. This CDR3 region has 13 residues. V was pared by 4 bases and J by 4 bases, with 10 bases between. This CDR3 reads CASSSGQGYGYTF. CDR3 bases: TGTGCCAGCAGCTCCGGACAAGGCTATGGCTACACCTTC.

This chain links TRBV12-5 with TRBJ2-3; weak D call: TRBD2 (5 bases). V lost 2 bases and J lost 1, with 10 bases in between. Germline CDR1 and CDR2: LGHNT and FRNRAP. CDR3 length: 15 amino acids. CDR3 residues: CASGLKRAGTDTQYF. CDR3 in DNA: TGTGCTAGTGGTTTGAAGAGAGCGGGCACAGATACGCAGTATTTT. The full variable domain, its missing parts supplied by reference TRBV12-5 and TRBJ2-3, is DARVTQTPRHKVTEMGQEVTMRCQPILGHNTVFWYRQTMMQGLELLAYFRNRAPLDDSGMPKDRFSAEMPDATLATLKIQPSEPRDSAVYFCASGLKRAGTDTQYFGPGTRLTVL.

The chain couples TRBV7-3 to TRBJ2-3; tentative D call: TRBD2 (7 bases). V lost 2 bases and J lost 3, with 15 bases in between. Germline loops: CDR1 SGHTA, CDR2 FQGTGA. The CDR3 covers 16 residues. The DNA for the CDR3 is TGTGCCAGCAGCTTATGGGGGGGCGAGGATACAGATACGCAGTATTTT. Its protein product is CASSLWGGEDTDTQYF. Complete variable domain (other parts from reference TRBV7-3 and TRBJ2-3): GAGVSQTPSNKVTEKGKYVELRCDPISGHTALYWYRQSLGQGPEFLIYFQGTGAADDSGLPNDRFFAVRPEGSVSTLKIQRTERGDSAVYLCASSLWGGEDTDTQYFGPGTRLTVL.

The rearrangement uses TRBV29-1 and TRBJ2-3; 7 positions agree with TRBD2. Germline assignment: CDR1 SQVTM and CDR2 ANQGSEA. The CDR3 covers 14 residues. J was trimmed by 7 bases and V by 4 bases; bases with no gene match: 11. The chain's CDR3 is CSVVVREAFYTQYF. The CDR3 nucleotides are TGCAGCGTTGTGGTCCGGGAGGCATTTTATACGCAGTATTTT.

The rearrangement links TRBV9 to TRBJ1-6; 10 nucleotides agree with TRBD1. The CDR3 has 16 residues. CDR1 SGDLS and CDR2 YYNGEE come from the germline V gene. Germline trimming cut 0 bases from V and 10 bases from J; bases unmatched to any gene: 7. The chain's CDR3 is CASSVGGQGIGSPLHF. CDR3 sequence (DNA): TGTGCCAGCAGCGTAGGGGGACAGGGGATCGGCTCACCCCTCCACTTT.

The J gene is TRBJ2-5, the V gene TRBV7-2; 7 bases line up with TRBD2. The end of the DNA aligns better with TRBJ2-7, so the J call may be wrong. The CDR3 runs 16 residues. CDR1 and CDR2 from the germline V gene are SGHTA and FQGNSA. CDR3 sequence: CASSLPSGRLPYEQYF. The CDR3 DNA sequence: TGTGCCAGCAGCTTGCCTAGCGGACGCTTACCCTACGAGCAGTACTTC.

Details on this clone: Within the sample, other DNA sequences also encode this same CDR3. V is TRBV12-3 or TRBV12-4 and J is TRBJ2-7, with 7 bases fitting TRBD1. With 4 bases clipped from V and 1 base from J, the junction kept 1 base outside the gene matches. The CDR3 covers 13 residues. In nucleotides, the CDR3 is TGTGCCAGCAGTTGGGGACAGTCCTACGAGCAGTACTTC. This encodes CASSWGQSYEQYF.

The chain combines TRBV28 with TRBJ2-1, with TRBD2 as a possible D gene (7 bases). Per the germline V gene, CDR1 is MDHEN and CDR2 is SYDVKM. This CDR3 is built from 14 residues. Between the trimmed V and J ends, which lost 8 bases and 7 bases, there was a span of 18 bases. The CDR3 protein is CASYHRGGINEQFF. The CDR3 coding sequence is TGTGCCAGCTACCATAGGGGGGGCATAAATGAGCAGTTCTTC.